These T cell receptor beta chains were read from a single sample in a study of T cell responses to AZD1222 COVID-19 vaccine. Generated by immunoSEQ multiplex PCR, the TCRdb table keeps only in-frame clones and is missing some. The repertoire has around 100,000 clones, roughly 83% of them found once; the top ten carry 15% to 20%. The specimen comprised peripheral blood, sampled on day 0 of AZD1222 vaccination. The source is an adult in good health. CDR3s leave out the opening cysteine and the closing phenylalanine or tryptophan. Fields, in order: J gene, V gene, CDR3 length, CDR3 protein.

J: TRBJ2-1
V: TRBV7-9
length: 11
CDR3: ASSLGQHNEQF

J: TRBJ2-2
V: TRBV7-3
length: 11
CDR3: ASSLGAPGELF

J: TRBJ2-1
V: TRBV24-1
length: 11
CDR3: ATSDPPVNEQF

J: TRBJ1-5
V: TRBV2
length: 16
CDR3: ASSRSLKGQTRNQPQH

J: TRBJ1-4
V: TRBV3-1/TRBV3-2
length: 13
CDR3: ASSQDTTGPEKLF

J: TRBJ2-2
V: TRBV18
length: 14
CDR3: ASSPVGQGDTGELF

J: TRBJ2-5
V: TRBV7-2
length: 13
CDR3: ASSLAGTGMETQY

J: TRBJ2-3
V: TRBV11-2
length: 16
CDR3: ASSLDLLAGGFTDTQY

J: TRBJ1-3
V: TRBV3-1/TRBV3-2
length: 12
CDR3: ASSRPTGRNTIY

J: TRBJ1-2
V: TRBV29-1
length: 13
CDR3: SASQPDRVGNGYT

J: TRBJ2-1
V: TRBV10-2
length: 13
CDR3: ASKVDTWSYNEQF

J: TRBJ1-1
V: TRBV7-2
length: 13
CDR3: ASSPRQAWVTEAF

J: TRBJ1-2
V: TRBV28
length: 12
CDR3: ASSLFDRNRGYT

J: TRBJ1-1
V: TRBV19
length: 13
CDR3: ATNEVPTGLTEAF

J: TRBJ2-5
V: TRBV13
length: 14
CDR3: ASSLFDLASSETQY

J: TRBJ1-2
V: TRBV4-3
length: 13
CDR3: ASSQDKGANYGYT

J: TRBJ2-5
V: TRBV24-1
length: 14
CDR3: ATSDPGLAGDETQY

J: TRBJ1-2
V: TRBV7-9
length: 12
CDR3: ASSSGGEFGGYT

J: TRBJ2-3
V: TRBV9
length: 13
CDR3: ASSVSSGRTDTQY

J: TRBJ1-2
V: TRBV4-3
length: 9
CDR3: ASSPTHGYT

J: TRBJ2-1
V: TRBV2
length: 14
CDR3: ASSELAGGSYNEQF

J: TRBJ1-6
V: TRBV28
length: 13
CDR3: ASSFPGQAGSPLH

J: TRBJ2-3
V: TRBV18
length: 12
CDR3: ASSPGLVIDTQY

J: TRBJ1-2
V: TRBV27
length: 13
CDR3: ASSPSTGGDRGYT

J: TRBJ2-3
V: TRBV24-1
length: 11
CDR3: AVSGRRTDTQY

J: TRBJ1-4
V: TRBV7-8
length: 16
CDR3: ASSQDRGFITTNEKLF

J: TRBJ2-2
V: TRBV19
length: 13
CDR3: ASSGTSGSIGELF

J: TRBJ2-3
V: TRBV11-2
length: 14
CDR3: ASSPGDRGPRDTQY

J: TRBJ1-6
V: TRBV6-5
length: 11
CDR3: ASSRFHNSPLH

J: TRBJ1-6
V: TRBV5-5
length: 12
CDR3: ASSAGTENSPLH

J: TRBJ1-6
V: TRBV11-3
length: 13
CDR3: ASSLDEEYNSPLH

J: TRBJ1-1
V: TRBV15
length: 13
CDR3: ATSRDQNSNTEAF

J: TRBJ2-2
V: TRBV15
length: 12
CDR3: ATSRDRVPGELF

J: TRBJ1-3
V: TRBV6-6
length: 12
CDR3: ASSSGVSGNTIY

J: TRBJ1-5
V: TRBV7-6
length: 11
CDR3: ASSLGGVEPQH

J: TRBJ1-5
V: TRBV9
length: 12
CDR3: ASSVGQGDQPQH

J: TRBJ2-2
V: TRBV5-5
length: 16
CDR3: ASSLAARAGGGVGELF

J: TRBJ2-3
V: TRBV24-1
length: 14
CDR3: ATSDPWTSATDTQY

J: TRBJ1-6
V: TRBV9
length: 14
CDR3: ASSVGQGAPNSPLH

J: TRBJ2-3
V: TRBV5-1
length: 13
CDR3: ASSSGTSDTDTQY

J: TRBJ1-2
V: TRBV3-1/TRBV3-2
length: 12
CDR3: ASSQAGLTYGYT

J: TRBJ1-2
V: TRBV5-1
length: 14
CDR3: ASSLTRTGANYGYT

J: TRBJ1-1
V: TRBV6-5
length: 12
CDR3: ASSWDRGSTEAF

J: TRBJ2-2
V: TRBV19
length: 14
CDR3: ASSPQTGGWNGELF

J: TRBJ2-6
V: TRBV11-3
length: 16
CDR3: ASSSRSSGGSGANVLT

J: TRBJ1-1
V: TRBV18
length: 11
CDR3: ASSRRLIFEAF

J: TRBJ2-3
V: TRBV9
length: 15
CDR3: ASSVGTSGANTDTQY

J: TRBJ1-1
V: TRBV30
length: 10
CDR3: AWRYMNTEAF

J: TRBJ2-7
V: TRBV18
length: 12
CDR3: ASSPDVGSYEQY

J: TRBJ2-5
V: TRBV4-3
length: 12
CDR3: ASSQVGVQETQY

J: TRBJ2-5
V: TRBV2
length: 12
CDR3: ASSDTALKETQY

J: TRBJ2-5
V: TRBV12-5
length: 11
CDR3: ASGQDRGETQY

J: TRBJ1-4
V: TRBV4-3
length: 11
CDR3: ASSPGTNEKLF